The 15 T cell receptor beta chains listed next were all sequenced from one sample in a study of regulatory T cells in long-lasting Graves disease. Time point specified: newly diagnosed GD, antithyroid drugs for less than 3 months. Scientists built the TCR library using RNA that was extracted from PBMCs. The authors built TCR beta libraries using iRepertoire HTBI primers and Arm-PCR of CDR3 regions. TCRdb fed the multiplex PCR reads into MiXCR, producing one record per CDR3 protein. The table lists about 500,000 distinct CDR3 sequences, more than 10% of them singletons. The same sample was also used in a study of T cells in Graves' hyperthyroidism and ophthalmopathy.

This sample comprised peripheral blood mononuclear cells (PBMCs), obtained at new diagnosis, from a patient treated with antithyroid drugs. These TCRs come from a woman in her twenties or thirties with Graves disease.

This clonotype has at least ten counts. This chain joins TRBV7-3 and TRBJ2-3; D is possibly TRBD1 or TRBD2 (6 bases each). The V end lost 5 bases, the J end lost 5 bases, and 20 bases lay between the germline ends. Germline CDR1 and CDR2: SGHTA and FQGTGA. This CDR3 region has 16 residues. The CDR3 region is CASSVNPTGGQDTQYF. CDR3 DNA sequence: TGTGCCAGCAGCGTTAACCCAACCGGGGGCCAAGATACGCAGTATTTT.

This clonotype showed up many times. V is TRBV27 and J is TRBJ1-2; D remains ambiguous. The length of the CDR3 is 13 residues. Looked up from germline, CDR1 is MNHEY and CDR2 is SMNVEV (reference sequence). The germline V and J ends were trimmed by 6 bases and 2 bases, with 10 bases remaining between them. The CDR3 region is CASRPGPNYGYTF. For the CDR3, the DNA is TGTGCCAGCAGACCCGGGCCCAACTATGGCTACACCTTC.

Ten or more counts support this clonotype. The CDR3 sequence is CASKRVGARETQYF. In DNA, the CDR3 is TGTGCCAGTAAAAGGGTGGGGGCCAGAGAGACCCAGTACTTC. The genes are TRBV19 and TRBJ2-5, with D tentatively TRBD1 (6 bases). CDR1 LNHDA and CDR2 SQIVND come from the germline V gene (reference sequence). This CDR3 has 14 residues. Between the trimmed V and J ends, which lost 7 bases and 4 bases, there was a span of 16 bases.

This clonotype was seen many times. The gene calls are TRBV27 and TRBJ1-1; 7 nucleotides agree with TRBD1. With 6 bases clipped from V and 5 bases from J, the junction kept 15 bases outside the gene matches. The CDR3 has 16 amino acids. The germline CDR1 and CDR2 sequences are MNHEY and SMNVEV (reference sequence). The CDR3 nucleotides are TGTGCCAGCAGCTTTGGGACAATAGGGGGCCGAACTGAAGCTTTCTTT. Protein product: CASSFGTIGGRTEAFF.

This clonotype was detected ten times or more. This sequence joins TRBV10-2 and TRBJ1-4, with TRBD1 matching 7 bases. Germline V gives CDR1 WSHSY, CDR2 SAAADI. Unmatched junction bases numbered 6, after V lost 6 bases and J lost 5 bases. CDR3 length equals 14 residues. The CDR3 is CASRQGGGNEKLFF. The CDR3 DNA reads TGCGCCAGCAGGCAGGGGGGTGGAAATGAAAAACTGTTTTTT.

This clonotype was seen a few times. The V and J genes are TRBV20-1 and TRBJ2-7; D tentatively fits TRBD1 or TRBD2 (5 bases each). CDR1 and CDR2 from the germline V gene are DFQATT and SNEGSKA (reference sequence). The CDR3 runs to 16 residues. Between the trimmed V and J ends, which lost 4 bases and 2 bases, there was a span of 21 bases. The CDR3 region is CSATINHRDGTYEQYF. CDR3 coding DNA: TGCAGTGCTACGATTAACCACCGGGACGGTACCTACGAGCAGTACTTC.

This clonotype was counted ten times or more. This rearrangement joins TRBV28 to TRBJ2-1; 12 nucleotides align to TRBD2. The J segment lost 9 bases and the V segment lost 6 bases, leaving 9 bases of the junction unmatched. The V gene's germline CDR1 is MDHEN and CDR2 SYDVKM. The CDR3 runs to 15 residues. In nucleotides, the CDR3 is TGTGCCAGCAGCCCCCTAGCGGGAGGGTCCGGTGAGCAGTTCTTC. Residues: CASSPLAGGSGEQFF.

This clonotype was found many times. V gene TRBV18 combines with J gene TRBJ2-1; possible D gene TRBD1, 6 bases. Germline V gives CDR1 KGHSH, CDR2 LQKENI. The length of the CDR3 is 16 residues. V was pared by 2 bases and J by 1 base, with 12 bases between. The CDR3 here is CASSPLGADSYNEQFF. For the CDR3, the DNA is TGTGCCAGCTCACCATTGGGGGCGGATTCCTACAATGAGCAGTTCTTC.

This clonotype was seen many times. V gene TRBV29-1 combines with J gene TRBJ2-7; TRBD2 agrees at 7 bases. Germline CDR1 SQVTM, CDR2 ANQGSEA. The ends lost 5 bases at V and 0 bases at J; junction bases unmatched: 4. The CDR3 extends over 13 amino acids. The CDR3: CSVFGTTSYEQYF. The CDR3, as DNA: TGCAGCGTTTTCGGGACTACCTCCTACGAGCAGTACTTC.

This clonotype was picked up many times. The chain combines TRBV15 with TRBJ1-2; 7 bases line up with TRBD1. The CDR3 is 17 amino acids. The germline V gene has CDR1 LNHNV and CDR2 YYDKDF (reference sequence). The V segment lost 0 bases and the J segment 2 bases; nucleotides outside the gene matches: 9. CDR3 nucleotide sequence: TGTGCCACCAGCAGAGATCGGGGGGGCAGGGGGAACTATGGCTACACCTTC. Translation gives CATSRDRGGRGNYGYTF.

The chain recombines TRBV20-1 with TRBJ2-3; 14 nucleotides match TRBD2. V was pared by 6 bases and J by 6 bases, with 11 bases of the junction left unmatched. CDR3 size: 16 residues. Germline V CDR1 and CDR2: DFQATT, SNEGSKA (reference sequence). In DNA, the CDR3 is TGCAGTGCAACAGGGACTAGCGGGGGACTCTCGGATACGCAGTATTTT. Residues: CSATGTSGGLSDTQYF.

This clonotype came up many times. The gene calls are TRBV6-1 and TRBJ2-5; 8 nucleotides agree with TRBD1. V shed 8 bases, J shed 0 bases, and the junction held 2 bases outside the gene matches. This CDR3 is 13 amino acids long. Germline CDR1 and CDR2: MNHNS and SASEGT. CDR3 sequence: CASRTGYQETQYF. CDR3 DNA: TGTGCCAGCCGGACAGGGTACCAAGAGACCCAGTACTTC.

This clonotype has a handful of counts. The chain has TRBV5-5 and TRBJ2-7; 10 bases match TRBD1. CDR1 and CDR2 from the germline V gene are SGHKS and YYEKEE (reference sequence). The ends lost 5 bases at V and 3 bases at J; junction bases unmatched: 8. The CDR3 is 15 residues long. CDR3 in amino acids: CASRAGTGDYYEQYF. DNA of the CDR3: TGTGCCAGCAGAGCCGGGACAGGGGATTACTACGAGCAGTACTTC.

This clonotype has more than one count but fewer than ten. A junction end diverges from the germline sequence, so it may reflect a read error. The chain uses TRBV5-1 and TRBJ2-1, with 8 nucleotides matching TRBD2. The CDR3 is made up of 20 amino acids. In germline, CDR1 is SGHRS, CDR2 YFSETQ. The chain's CDR3 is CASSERGDSGLVRVWNEQFF. The CDR3 DNA reads TGTGCCAGCAGCGAGAGAGGTGACTCGGGACTAGTCCGAGTGTGGAATGAGCAGTTCTTC. Supplemented by reference TRBV5-1 and TRBJ2-1, the full variable domain reads KAGVTQTPRYLIKTRGQQVTLSCSPISGHRSVSWYQQTPGQGLQFLFEYFSETQRNKGNFPGRFSGRQFSNSRSEMNVSTLELGDSALYLCASSERGDSGLVRVWNEQFFGPGTRLTVL.

This chain connects TRBV5-6 to TRBJ2-1, with D possibly being TRBD1 (5 bases). CDR1 SGHDT and CDR2 YYEEEE come from the germline V gene. CDR3 length: 16 residues. Between the trimmed V and J ends, which lost 5 bases and 1 base, there was a span of 16 bases. The CDR3 loop reads CASRKRQLLSYNEQFF. The DNA of the CDR3 is TGTGCCAGCAGAAAACGACAGCTCTTGTCCTACAATGAGCAGTTCTTC.